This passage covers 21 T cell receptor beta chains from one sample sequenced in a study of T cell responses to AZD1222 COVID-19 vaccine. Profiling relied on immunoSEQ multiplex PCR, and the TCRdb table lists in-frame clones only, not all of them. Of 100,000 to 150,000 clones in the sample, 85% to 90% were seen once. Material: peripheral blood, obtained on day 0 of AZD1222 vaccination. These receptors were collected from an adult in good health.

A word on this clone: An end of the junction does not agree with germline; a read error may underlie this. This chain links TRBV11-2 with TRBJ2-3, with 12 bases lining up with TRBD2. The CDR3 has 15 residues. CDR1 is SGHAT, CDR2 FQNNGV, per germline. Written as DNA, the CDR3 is TGTGCCAGCAGCTTAAGTGGACTAGCGGGATCCAGGGGAAATTTT. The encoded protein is CASSLSGLAGSRGNF.

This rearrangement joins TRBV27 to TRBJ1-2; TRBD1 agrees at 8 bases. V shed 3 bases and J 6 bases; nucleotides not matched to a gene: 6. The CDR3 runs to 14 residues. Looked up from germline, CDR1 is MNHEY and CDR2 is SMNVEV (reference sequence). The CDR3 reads CASSFDRGVNGYTF. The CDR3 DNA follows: TGTGCCAGCAGTTTCGACAGGGGAGTAAATGGCTACACCTTC.

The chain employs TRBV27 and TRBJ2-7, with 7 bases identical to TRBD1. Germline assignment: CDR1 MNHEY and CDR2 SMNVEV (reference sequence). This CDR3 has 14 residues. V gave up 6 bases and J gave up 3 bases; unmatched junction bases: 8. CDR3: CASRIRQGYYEQYF. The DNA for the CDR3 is TGTGCCAGCAGGATAAGACAGGGTTACTACGAGCAGTACTTC.

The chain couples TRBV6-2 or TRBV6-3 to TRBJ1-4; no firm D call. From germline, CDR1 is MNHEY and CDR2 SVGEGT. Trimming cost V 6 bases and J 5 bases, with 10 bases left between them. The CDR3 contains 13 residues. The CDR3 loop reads CASSPWTNEKLFF. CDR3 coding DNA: TGTGCCAGCAGCCCCTGGACCAATGAAAAACTGTTTTTT.

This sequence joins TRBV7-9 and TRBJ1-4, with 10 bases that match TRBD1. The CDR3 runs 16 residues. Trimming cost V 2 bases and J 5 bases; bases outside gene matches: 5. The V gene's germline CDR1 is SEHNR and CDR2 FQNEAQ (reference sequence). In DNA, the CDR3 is TGTGCCAGCAGCTTATTCGGACAGGGGGGAAATGAAAAACTGTTTTTT. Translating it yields CASSLFGQGGNEKLFF.

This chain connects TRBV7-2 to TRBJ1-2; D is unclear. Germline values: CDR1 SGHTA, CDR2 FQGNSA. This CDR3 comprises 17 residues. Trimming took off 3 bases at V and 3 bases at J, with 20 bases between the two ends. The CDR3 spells CASSFRSGRVGDYGYTF. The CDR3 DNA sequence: TGTGCCAGCAGCTTTCGGTCGGGTAGGGTTGGCGACTATGGCTACACCTTC.

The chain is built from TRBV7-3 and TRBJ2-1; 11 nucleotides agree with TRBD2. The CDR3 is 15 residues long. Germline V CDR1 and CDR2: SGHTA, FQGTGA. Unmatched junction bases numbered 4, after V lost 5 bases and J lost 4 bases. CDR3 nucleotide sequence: TGTGCCAGCAGCCCGGGACTAGCGGTATACAATGAGCAGTTCTTC. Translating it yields CASSPGLAVYNEQFF.

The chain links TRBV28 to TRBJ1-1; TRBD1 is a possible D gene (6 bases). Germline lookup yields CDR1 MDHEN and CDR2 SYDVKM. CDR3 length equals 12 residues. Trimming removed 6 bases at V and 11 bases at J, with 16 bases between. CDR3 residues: CASSQLQGWAFF. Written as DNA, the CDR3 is TGTGCCAGCAGCCAATTACAGGGTTGGGCTTTCTTT.

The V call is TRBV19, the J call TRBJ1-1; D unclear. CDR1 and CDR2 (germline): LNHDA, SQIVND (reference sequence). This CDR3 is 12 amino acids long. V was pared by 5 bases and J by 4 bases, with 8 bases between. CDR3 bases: TGTGCCAGTAGTTCACCGGGCACTGAAGCTTTCTTT. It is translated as CASSSPGTEAFF.

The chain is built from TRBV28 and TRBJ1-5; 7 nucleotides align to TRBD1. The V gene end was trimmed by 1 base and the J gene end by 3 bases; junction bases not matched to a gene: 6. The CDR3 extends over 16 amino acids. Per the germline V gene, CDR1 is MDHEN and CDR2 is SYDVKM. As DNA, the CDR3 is TGTGCCAGCAGTTTATACGGCAGGGGGGTCAATCAGCCCCAGCATTTT. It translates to CASSLYGRGVNQPQHF.

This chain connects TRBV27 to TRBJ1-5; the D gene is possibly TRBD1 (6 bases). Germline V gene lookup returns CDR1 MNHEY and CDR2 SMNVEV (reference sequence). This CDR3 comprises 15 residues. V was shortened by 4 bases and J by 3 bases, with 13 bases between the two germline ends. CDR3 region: CASSSQGQPNQPQHF. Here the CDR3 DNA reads TGTGCCAGCAGTTCGCAAGGACAGCCCAATCAGCCCCAGCATTTT.

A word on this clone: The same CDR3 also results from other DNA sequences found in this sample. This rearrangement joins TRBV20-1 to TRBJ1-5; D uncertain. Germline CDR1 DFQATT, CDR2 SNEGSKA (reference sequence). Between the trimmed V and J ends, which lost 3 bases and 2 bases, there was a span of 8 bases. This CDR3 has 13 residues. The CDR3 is CSASPGGNQPQHF. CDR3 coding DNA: TGCAGTGCTAGTCCCGGGGGCAATCAGCCCCAGCATTTT.

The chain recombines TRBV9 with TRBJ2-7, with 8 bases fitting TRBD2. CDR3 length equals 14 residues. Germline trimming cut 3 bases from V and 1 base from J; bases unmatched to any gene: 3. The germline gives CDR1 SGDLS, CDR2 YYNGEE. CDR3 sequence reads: CASSAGGESYEQYF. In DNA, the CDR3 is TGTGCCAGCAGCGCCGGGGGGGAATCCTACGAGCAGTACTTC.

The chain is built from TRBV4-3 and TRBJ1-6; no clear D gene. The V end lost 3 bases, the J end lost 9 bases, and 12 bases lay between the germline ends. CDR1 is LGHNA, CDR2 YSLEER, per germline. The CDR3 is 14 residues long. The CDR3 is CASSQAEGTSPLHF. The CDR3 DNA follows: TGCGCCAGCAGCCAGGCTGAAGGAACTTCACCCCTCCACTTT.

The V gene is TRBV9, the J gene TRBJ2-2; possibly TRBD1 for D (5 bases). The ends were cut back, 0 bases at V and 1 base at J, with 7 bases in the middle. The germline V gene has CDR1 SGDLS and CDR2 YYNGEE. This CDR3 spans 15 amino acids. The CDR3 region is CASSVAGLNTGELFF. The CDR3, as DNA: TGTGCCAGCAGCGTAGCAGGGCTGAACACCGGGGAGCTGTTTTTT.

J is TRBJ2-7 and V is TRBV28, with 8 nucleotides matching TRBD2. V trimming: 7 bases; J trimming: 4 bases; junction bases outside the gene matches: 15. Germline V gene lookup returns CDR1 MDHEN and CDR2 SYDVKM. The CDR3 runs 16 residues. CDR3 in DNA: TGTGCCAGCACCCCCTTAGCGGGGAGCGCCTCTTACGAGCAGTACTTC. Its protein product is CASTPLAGSASYEQYF. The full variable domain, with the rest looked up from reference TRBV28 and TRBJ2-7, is DVKVTQSSRYLVKRTGEKVFLECVQDMDHENMFWYRQDPGLGLRLIYFSYDVKMKEKGDIPEGYSVSREKKERFSLILESASTNQTSMYLCASTPLAGSASYEQYFGPGTRLTVT.

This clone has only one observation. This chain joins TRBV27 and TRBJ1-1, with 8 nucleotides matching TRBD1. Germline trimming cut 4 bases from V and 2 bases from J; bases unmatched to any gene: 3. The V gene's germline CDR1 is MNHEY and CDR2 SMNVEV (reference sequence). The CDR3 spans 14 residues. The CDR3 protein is CASSSQGANTEAFF. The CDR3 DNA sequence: TGTGCCAGCAGTTCTCAGGGGGCAAACACTGAAGCTTTCTTT.

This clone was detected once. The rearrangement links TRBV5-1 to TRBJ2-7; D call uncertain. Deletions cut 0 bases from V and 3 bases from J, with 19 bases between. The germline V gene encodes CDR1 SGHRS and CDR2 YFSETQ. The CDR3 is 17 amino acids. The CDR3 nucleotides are TGCGCCAGCAGCTTGGAGACGGGTCCCCGAGGTGGCTACGAGCAGTACTTC. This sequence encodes CASSLETGPRGGYEQYF.

The CDR3 DNA reads as TGTGCCAGCTCACCAAAGACCCCGACCGGGACAGGGGGCGCAGGCTATGGCTACACCTTC. Its translation: CASSPKTPTGTGGAGYGYTF. The chain uses TRBV18 and TRBJ1-2, with 12 nucleotides matching TRBD1. This CDR3 comprises 20 residues. Germline CDR1 reads KGHSH; CDR2 reads LQKENI. V was pared by 2 bases and J by 4 bases, with 17 bases of the junction left unmatched.

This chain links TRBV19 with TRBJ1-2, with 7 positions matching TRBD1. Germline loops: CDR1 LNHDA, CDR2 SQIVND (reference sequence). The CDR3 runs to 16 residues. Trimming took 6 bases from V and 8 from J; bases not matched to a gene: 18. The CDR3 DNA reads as TGTGCCAGTAGGGGGACAGCCGATCCGACCCAGGGGGGCTACACCTTC. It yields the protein CASRGTADPTQGGYTF.

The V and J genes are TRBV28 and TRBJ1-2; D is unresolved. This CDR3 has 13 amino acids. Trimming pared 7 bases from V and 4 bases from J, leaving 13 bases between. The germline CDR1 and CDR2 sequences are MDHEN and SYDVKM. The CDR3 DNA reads TGTGCCAGCACCCTAGGACGGTCCTATGGCTACACCTTC. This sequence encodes CASTLGRSYGYTF.